A single sample is the source of the 13 T cell receptor beta chains below, sequenced in a study of T-cell reconstitution after alpha-beta-depleted transplantation in children (dated by TCRdb to 2016 to 2018). What the treatment or condition label conveys for this sample: allogeneic hematopoietic cell transplantation with graft depleted of TCRalphabeta T cells and CD19 B cells. Preparation of the library involved PCR. The instrument given in TCRdb is Illumina HiSeq 2500. TCR libraries were prepared with molecular barcoding, using unique molecular identifiers to normalize TCRbeta repertoire quantification. TCRdb ran its own pipeline on the public reads, namely fastp trimming at Q25 and MiXCR clone calling, and kept in-frame beta chains. Every entry covers one CDR3 protein and lists the most common genes and DNA from its rows. Present in this sample are roughly 280,000 distinct CDR3 sequences, around 10% of which were seen just once. Of the sample, 23% is held by the ten largest clones.

Here the sequenced sample was peripheral blood, taken 180 days after TCRalphabeta/CD19-depleted stem cell transplant. The receptors shown here come from a male patient aged 2 to 10 who had a stem cell transplant for chronic granulomatous disease, so the T cells may come from the graft donor.

This clonotype turned up a few times. This sequence may be a read error, since a much larger clone differs from it by one base. The conserved phenylalanine or tryptophan is not found at the CDR3 terminus, so this likely reflects a read error. The chain uses TRBV7-2 and TRBJ1-2; a possible D gene is TRBD1 (5 bases). CDR1 is SGHTA and CDR2 is FQGNSA in the germline V gene. This CDR3 has 14 amino acids. V dropped 3 bases and J dropped 4 bases, with 12 bases sitting between them. The chain's CDR3 is CASSLLEGLYGYTS. The CDR3 DNA reads as TGTGCCAGCAGCTTGCTGGAGGGGCTCTATGGCTACACCTCC.

The table lists this clonotype with many counts. V gene TRBV20-1 combines with J gene TRBJ2-1; possibly TRBD1 or TRBD2 for D (5 bases each). Trimming shortened V by 1 base and J by 6 bases, and 13 bases separated the two germline ends. The CDR3 spans 14 residues. The germline V gene has CDR1 DFQATT and CDR2 SNEGSKA (reference sequence). The DNA for the CDR3 is TGCAGTGCTAGAGTTCCCCGGGGCAGCAATGAGCAGTTCTTC. Residues: CSARVPRGSNEQFF.

This clonotype occurred many times. V and J are TRBV2 and TRBJ2-3; 7 bases match TRBD2. Germline V gives CDR1 SNHLY, CDR2 FYNNEI. With V trimmed by 3 bases and J by 2 bases, 5 bases remained unmatched. The CDR3 covers 15 residues. As DNA, the CDR3 is TGTGCCAGCAGTGATCTCAGCGGGGCCACAGATACGCAGTATTTT. Residues: CASSDLSGATDTQYF.

This clonotype was seen more than once but under ten times. The V and J genes are TRBV5-8 and TRBJ2-5; tentatively, D is TRBD2 (7 bases). CDR3 size: 14 residues. CDR1 SGHTS and CDR2 YDEGEE come from the germline V gene. Trimming removed 0 bases at V and 5 bases at J, with 11 bases between. CDR3 in amino acids: CASSLAWGGETQYF. Here the CDR3 DNA reads TGTGCCAGCAGCTTGGCCTGGGGGGGCGAGACCCAGTACTTC.

Many counts were recorded for this clonotype. This CDR3 is CSARDGATEAFF. The CDR3 region has the DNA TGCAGTGCTAGAGATGGGGCCACTGAAGCTTTCTTT. The chain combines TRBV20-1 with TRBJ1-1; D might be TRBD1 (5 bases). The germline V and J ends were trimmed by 0 bases and 4 bases, with 6 bases remaining between them. The CDR3 covers 12 residues. Looked up from germline, CDR1 is DFQATT and CDR2 is SNEGSKA (reference sequence).

This clonotype was counted ten times or more. The chain joins TRBV20-1 to TRBJ2-2, with 9 bases identical to TRBD1. In germline, CDR1 is DFQATT, CDR2 SNEGSKA (reference sequence). Trimming cost V 1 base and J 5 bases; bases outside gene matches: 5. The CDR3 length is 15 residues. The CDR3 sequence: CSARVHRGRTGELFF. The CDR3 DNA follows: TGCAGTGCTAGAGTTCACAGGGGGCGAACCGGGGAGCTGTTTTTT.

This clonotype was detected ten times or more. The rearrangement links TRBV7-2 to TRBJ1-2; D gene ambiguous. This CDR3 is built from 14 residues. The V gene lost 1 base and the J gene lost 8 bases, with 14 bases spanning the gap. Per the germline V gene, CDR1 is SGHTA and CDR2 is FQGNSA. The CDR3 here is CASSLGYGGSGYTF. CDR3 nucleotides: TGTGCCAGCAGCTTAGGGTACGGCGGATCGGGCTACACCTTC.

The table lists this clonotype with many counts. The gene calls are TRBV28 and TRBJ2-2; 9 nucleotides align to TRBD2. The V segment lost 8 bases and the J segment 6 bases; nucleotides outside the gene matches: 13. Germline V gene data show CDR1 as MDHEN and CDR2 as SYDVKM. The CDR3 length is 16 residues. The CDR3 loop reads CASDTRREGRPGELFF. CDR3 DNA sequence: TGTGCCAGCGATACGAGGCGGGAGGGCCGTCCCGGGGAGCTGTTTTTT.

At least ten counts were recorded for this clonotype. The V and J genes are TRBV19 and TRBJ1-5; TRBD1 is a possible D gene (6 bases). CDR1 is LNHDA and CDR2 is SQIVND in the germline V gene (reference sequence). The CDR3 length is 13 residues. The ends were cut back, 5 bases at V and 5 bases at J, with 10 bases in the middle. The CDR3: CASSGTPYQPQHF. CDR3 bases: TGTGCCAGTAGTGGGACACCTTATCAGCCCCAGCATTTT.

This clonotype was found many times. The chain couples TRBV27 to TRBJ2-6; 7 nucleotides match TRBD1. This CDR3 contains 15 residues. With 7 bases clipped from V and 0 bases from J, the junction kept 3 bases outside the gene matches. CDR1 is MNHEY and CDR2 is SMNVEV in the germline V gene (reference sequence). CDR3 nucleotide sequence: TGTGCCAGCAAGGGGGCTCGCTCTGGGGCCAACGTCCTGACTTTC. It codes for CASKGARSGANVLTF. Full variable domain (outside the CDR3, taken from reference TRBV27 and TRBJ2-6): EAQVTQNPRYLITVTGKKLTVTCSQNMNHEYMSWYRQDPGLGLRQIYYSMNVEVTDKGDVPEGYKVSRKEKRNFPLILESPSPNQTSLYFCASKGARSGANVLTFGAGSRLTVL.

Worth noting for this clonotype: A much bigger clone sits one base away, suggesting this may be a read error. The chain couples TRBV7-2 to TRBJ2-7, with 9 bases aligning to TRBD2. The CDR3 is 17 residues long. Trimming took 3 bases from V and 5 from J; bases not matched to a gene: 14. The V gene's germline CDR1 is SGHTA and CDR2 FQGNSA. Here the CDR3 DNA reads TGTGCCAGCAGCTTCTACCCGAGGGCTAGCGGGATCAACGAGCAGTACTTC. Protein product: CASSFYPRASGINEQYF.

Ten or more counts support this clonotype. This sequence joins TRBV27 and TRBJ2-7; perhaps TRBD1 as D (6 bases). The CDR3 consists of 15 residues. CDR1 and CDR2 (germline): MNHEY, SMNVEV (reference sequence). The germline V and J ends were trimmed by 1 base and 3 bases, with 13 bases remaining between them. Here the CDR3 reads CASSLFGDNLYEQYF. The CDR3 DNA reads TGTGCCAGCAGTTTATTTGGGGACAACCTCTACGAGCAGTACTTC.

This clonotype was recorded at least ten times. The CDR3 DNA follows: TGTGCCAGCAGCCCCCGGACAGGGGGCTTGTGGGAGGGCCTCAATGAGCAGTTCTTC. Translated, it gives CASSPRTGGLWEGLNEQFF. The chain joins TRBV7-6 to TRBJ2-1, with 11 bases identical to TRBD1. Losses at the gene ends were 5 bases for V and 6 bases for J; bases not matched to a gene: 18. Per the germline V gene, CDR1 is SGHVS and CDR2 is FNYEAQ. The CDR3 sequence is 19 residues long.